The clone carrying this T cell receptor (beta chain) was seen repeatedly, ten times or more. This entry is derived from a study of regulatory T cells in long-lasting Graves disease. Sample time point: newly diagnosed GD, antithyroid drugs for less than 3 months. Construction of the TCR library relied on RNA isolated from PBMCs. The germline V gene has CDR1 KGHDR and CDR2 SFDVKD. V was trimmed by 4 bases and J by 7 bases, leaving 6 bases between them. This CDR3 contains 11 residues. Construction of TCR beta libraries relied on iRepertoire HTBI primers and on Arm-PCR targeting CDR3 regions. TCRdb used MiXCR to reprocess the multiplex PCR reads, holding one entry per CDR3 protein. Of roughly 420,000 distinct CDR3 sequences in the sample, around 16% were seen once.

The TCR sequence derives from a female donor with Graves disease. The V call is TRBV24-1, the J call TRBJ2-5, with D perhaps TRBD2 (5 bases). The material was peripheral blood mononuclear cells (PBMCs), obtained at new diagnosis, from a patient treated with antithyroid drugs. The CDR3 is CATSDEGTQYF. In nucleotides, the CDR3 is TGTGCCACCAGTGACGAGGGGACCCAGTACTTC.